Listed here are 20 T cell receptor beta chains from one sample, sequenced in a study of control samples from healthy donors and cancer patients (TCRdb year 2020). Library method: the immunoSEQ multiplex PCR assay. This immuneACCESS table, as held by TCRdb, lists in-frame sequences with V and J called but not all clones. Of the missing ones, under half trace to an unresolved V gene in checked studies; the others have no known cause. For this sample the table gives roughly 370,000 clones, of which about nine tenths were detected only once. The ten largest clonotypes hold 6% to 7% of the sample. The sample consisted of PBMCs. Every receptor here comes from a man in his forties or fifties with head and neck cancer.

This CDR3 is CASSAAGTGSYEQYF. Here the CDR3 DNA reads TGTGCCAGCAGTGCAGCCGGGACAGGGTCCTACGAGCAGTACTTC. This chain joins TRBV9 and TRBJ2-7; 9 nucleotides align to TRBD1. The CDR3 loop spans 15 amino acids. Germline V gene sequence: CDR1 SGDLS, CDR2 YYNGEE. The trim removed 5 bases at V and 1 base at J, leaving 7 bases unmatched.

The rearrangement uses TRBV7-3 and TRBJ1-6; D is unclear. V was trimmed by 5 bases and J by 9 bases, leaving 11 bases between them. Per the germline V gene, CDR1 is SGHTA and CDR2 is FQGTGA. This CDR3 spans 13 amino acids. The CDR3 is CASSPTDGSPLHF. For the CDR3, the DNA is TGTGCCAGCAGCCCTACAGACGGTTCACCCCTCCACTTT.

This clone was detected once. The gene calls are TRBV5-1 and TRBJ2-2; a weak D match, TRBD1 (6 bases). The CDR3 runs to 14 residues. Germline V gene sequence: CDR1 SGHRS, CDR2 YFSETQ. Trimming stripped 4 bases from V and 5 bases from J, with 12 bases between. The CDR3 DNA is TGCGCCAGCAGCCTGGACAGTGGGACCGGGGAGCTGTTTTTT. Amino acids: CASSLDSGTGELFF.

This rearrangement joins TRBV19 to TRBJ1-1, with 12 bases fitting TRBD1. The CDR3 loop spans 14 amino acids. Germline CDR1 is LNHDA and CDR2 is SQIVND (reference sequence). Trimming took 7 bases from V and 10 from J; bases not matched to a gene: 10. For the CDR3, the DNA is TGTGCCAGTACCATGTGGGGGACAGGGGGCACAGCTTTCTTT. Translating it yields CASTMWGTGGTAFF. The full variable domain, its missing parts supplied by reference TRBV19 and TRBJ1-1, is DGGITQSPKYLFRKEGQNVTLSCEQNLNHDAMYWYRQDPGQGLRLIYYSQIVNDFQKGDIAEGYSVSREKKESFPLTVTSAQKNPTAFYLCASTMWGTGGTAFFGQGTRLTVV.

Only one count was recorded for this clone. As DNA, the CDR3 is TGCGCCAGCAGCCAAGCGGGGATGAACACTGAAGCTTTCTTT. This translates into CASSQAGMNTEAFF. The rearrangement uses TRBV4-3 and TRBJ1-1; no clear D. With 1 base removed from V and 0 bases from J, the gap between germline ends came to 6 bases. The CDR3 covers 14 residues. The germline V gene encodes CDR1 LGHNA and CDR2 YSLEER.

The sample holds one count of this clone. This sequence joins TRBV2 and TRBJ2-7, with D possibly TRBD2 on 5 matching bases. The length of the CDR3 is 15 residues. From germline, CDR1 is SNHLY and CDR2 FYNNEI. Trimming took 3 bases from V and 7 from J, leaving 19 bases between them. CDR3 DNA: TGTGCCAGCAGTGAGACCAAGGACGCTTCGGGGGAGCAGTACTTC. Translated: CASSETKDASGEQYF.

The chain couples TRBV19 to TRBJ2-6; D is possibly TRBD1 (6 bases). The germline V gene has CDR1 LNHDA and CDR2 SQIVND (reference sequence). The ends were cut back, 5 bases at V and 6 bases at J, with 14 bases in the middle. The CDR3 sequence is 15 residues long. The CDR3 sequence: CASSSHRVSANVLTF. CDR3 nucleotides: TGTGCCAGTAGTTCCCACAGGGTTTCGGCCAACGTCCTGACTTTC.

The count of this clone is one. The V gene is TRBV5-1, the J gene TRBJ2-2; 11 bases align to TRBD2. The CDR3 loop spans 18 amino acids. Trimming cost V 1 base and J 5 bases; bases outside gene matches: 10. Germline CDR1 and CDR2: SGHRS and YFSETQ. The CDR3 reads CASSLTSGSVLSTGELFF. Here the CDR3 DNA reads TGCGCCAGCAGCTTGACTAGCGGGAGCGTTCTTTCGACCGGGGAGCTGTTTTTT. The entire variable domain, with the rest obtained from reference TRBV5-1 and TRBJ2-2, is as follows: KAGVTQTPRYLIKTRGQQVTLSCSPISGHRSVSWYQQTPGQGLQFLFEYFSETQRNKGNFPGRFSGRQFSNSRSEMNVSTLELGDSALYLCASSLTSGSVLSTGELFFGEGSRLTVL.

This sequence joins TRBV19 and TRBJ2-2; D gene unclear. The CDR3 extends over 14 amino acids. The germline CDR1 and CDR2 sequences are LNHDA and SQIVND (reference sequence). The V end lost 7 bases, the J end lost 0 bases, and 9 bases lay between the germline ends. CDR3 region: CASNRTPNTGELFF. CDR3 sequence (DNA): TGTGCCAGTAACCGCACCCCGAACACCGGGGAGCTGTTTTTT.

The chain is built from TRBV4-2 and TRBJ2-7, with D perhaps assigned TRBD1 or TRBD2 (5 bases each). In germline, CDR1 is LGHNA, CDR2 YNFKEQ. The V end was cut by 3 bases, the J end by 2 bases, with 14 bases between. The CDR3 length is 15 residues. The CDR3 is CASSQGVSAAYEQYF. The CDR3 region has the DNA TGTGCCAGCAGCCAGGGGGTGTCGGCCGCCTACGAGCAGTACTTC.

The CDR3, as DNA: TGCGCCAGCAGCTTGGGACCGGGAACGTTTGAAAAAGATACGCAGTATTTT. Its translation: CASSLGPGTFEKDTQYF. This chain uses TRBV5-1 with TRBJ2-3, with D possibly being TRBD2 (5 bases). Trimming cost V 0 bases and J 5 bases, with 19 bases left between them. CDR3 length: 17 residues. Looked up from germline, CDR1 is SGHRS and CDR2 is YFSETQ.

The chain recombines TRBV7-9 with TRBJ1-3; D perhaps matches TRBD1 (6 bases). Deletions cut 6 bases from V and 0 bases from J, with 9 bases between. Germline CDR1 and CDR2: SEHNR and FQNEAQ (reference sequence). This CDR3 has 14 residues. The CDR3 DNA follows: TGTGCCAGCAGGAGACAGGTCTCTGGAAACACCATATATTTT. This translates into CASRRQVSGNTIYF.

CDR3 sequence reads: CASSIAGTSGGYEQYF. DNA for the CDR3: TGTGCCAGTAGTATAGCCGGGACTAGCGGGGGCTACGAGCAGTACTTC. The chain uses TRBV19 and TRBJ2-7; 14 bases map to TRBD2. The ends lost 1 base at V and 3 bases at J; junction bases unmatched: 2. Germline V CDR1 and CDR2: LNHDA, SQIVND (reference sequence). This CDR3 has 16 amino acids.

V and J are TRBV16 and TRBJ1-2; possibly TRBD1 for D (6 bases). Germline V CDR1 and CDR2: KGHSY, FQNENV. The V and J ends lost 7 bases and 2 bases respectively, with 14 bases between them. The CDR3 totals 14 residues. CDR3 DNA sequence: TGTGCCAGCACCCTGTTGGGACAAAACTATGGCTACACCTTC. It codes for CASTLLGQNYGYTF.

This chain joins TRBV9 and TRBJ2-3, with D maybe TRBD1 (6 bases). V shed 0 bases and J shed 5 bases, with 13 bases lying between them. CDR3 size: 15 residues. Germline V lookup: CDR1 SGDLS, CDR2 YYNGEE. The CDR3 reads CASSVAYRAGDTQYF. In nucleotides, the CDR3 is TGTGCCAGCAGCGTAGCTTACAGGGCGGGAGATACGCAGTATTTT.

This clone appeared a single time. The chain couples TRBV9 to TRBJ2-1; D gene unclear. The germline V and J ends were trimmed by 4 bases and 5 bases, with 4 bases remaining between them. The CDR3 covers 11 residues. Germline V gene lookup returns CDR1 SGDLS and CDR2 YYNGEE. DNA for the CDR3: TGTGCCAGCAGCCAAAACAATGAGCAGTTCTTC. Residues: CASSQNNEQFF. Complete variable domain (other parts from reference TRBV9 and TRBJ2-1): DSGVTQTPKHLITATGQRVTLRCSPRSGDLSVYWYQQSLDQGLQFLIQYYNGEERAKGNILERFSAQQFPDLHSELNLSSLELGDSALYFCASSQNNEQFFGPGTRLTVL.

This clone has only a few counts. The chain links TRBV12-3 or TRBV12-4 to TRBJ1-1; tentatively, D is TRBD1 (6 bases). This CDR3 region has 13 residues. Trimming cost V 5 bases and J 4 bases, with 11 bases left between them. CDR3 in DNA: TGTGCCAGCAGTCCAAGGGGGGGCACTGAAGCTTTCTTT. Amino acids: CASSPRGGTEAFF.

V is TRBV15 and J is TRBJ2-5; D gene uncertain. Germline lookup yields CDR1 LNHNV and CDR2 YYDKDF (reference sequence). The CDR3 runs to 16 residues. Trimming left V 2 bases short and J 3 bases short, with 16 bases between. The CDR3 spells CATSRQTTLGKETQYF. CDR3 DNA: TGTGCCACCAGCAGACAAACCACCCTGGGGAAAGAGACCCAGTACTTC.

This rearrangement joins TRBV12-3 or TRBV12-4 to TRBJ2-1; TRBD2 is a possible D gene (6 bases). Trimming shortened V by 5 bases and J by 11 bases, and 16 bases separated the two germline ends. The CDR3 sequence is 13 residues long. CDR3 protein: CASSRPGLEKQFF. The CDR3 DNA reads TGTGCCAGCAGTCGACCGGGACTGGAAAAGCAGTTCTTC.

This clone has only one observation. The chain uses TRBV12-3 or TRBV12-4 and TRBJ2-5; D remains ambiguous. The CDR3 is 13 residues long. The ends were cut back, 2 bases at V and 2 bases at J, with 6 bases in the middle. The CDR3 protein is CASSLMAQETQYF. CDR3 DNA: TGTGCCAGCAGTTTAATGGCGCAAGAGACCCAGTACTTC.